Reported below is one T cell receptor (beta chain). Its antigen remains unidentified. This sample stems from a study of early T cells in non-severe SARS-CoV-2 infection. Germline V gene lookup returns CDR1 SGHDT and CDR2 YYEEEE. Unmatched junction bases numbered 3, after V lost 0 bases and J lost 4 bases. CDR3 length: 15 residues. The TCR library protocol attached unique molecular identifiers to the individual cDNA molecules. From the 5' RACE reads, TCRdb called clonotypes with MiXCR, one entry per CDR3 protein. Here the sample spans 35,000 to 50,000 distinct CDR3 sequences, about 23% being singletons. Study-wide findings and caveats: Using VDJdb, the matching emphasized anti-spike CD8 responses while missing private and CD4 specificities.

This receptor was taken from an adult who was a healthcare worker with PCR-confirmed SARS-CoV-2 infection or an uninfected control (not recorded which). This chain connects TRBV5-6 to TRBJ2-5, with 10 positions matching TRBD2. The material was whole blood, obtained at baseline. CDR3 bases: TGTGCCAGCAGCTTGGTAGCGGGGGGCCCAGAGACCCAGTACTTC. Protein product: CASSLVAGGPETQYF.